Following are 8 T cell receptor beta chains from one sample sequenced in a study of T cell repertoires in cytomegalovirus infection. These receptors have no identified antigens. TCRdb re-called the reads with MiXCR, one entry per CDR3 protein. The sample gives around 900,000 distinct CDR3 sequences, roughly 31% of which show up once; 13% is in the top ten. Sequenced material: cultured CD8+ T cells from PBMCs, taken from culture after CMV antigen stimulation. The receptor source for this set is a human donor in good health (CMV status not recorded). Some clones in this sample may be carry-over from other donors' samples.

This clonotype was detected a few times. J is TRBJ1-1 and V is TRBV5-1, with D perhaps TRBD1 (6 bases). Germline lookup yields CDR1 SGHRS and CDR2 YFSETQ. V was cut by 0 bases and J by 1 base, with 13 bases left in between. The CDR3 loop spans 16 amino acids. CDR3 sequence: CASSLVGHGPNTEAFF. The CDR3, as DNA: TGCGCCAGCAGCTTGGTGGGACACGGACCGAACACTGAAGCTTTCTTT. Full variable domain (rest looked up from reference TRBV5-1 and TRBJ1-1): KAGVTQTPRYLIKTRGQQVTLSCSPISGHRSVSWYQQTPGQGLQFLFEYFSETQRNKGNFPGRFSGRQFSNSRSEMNVSTLELGDSALYLCASSLVGHGPNTEAFFGQGTRLTVV.

This clonotype came up a few times. The V gene is TRBV7-6, the J gene TRBJ1-2, with D possibly matching TRBD1 (5 bases). The CDR3 totals 16 residues. Per the germline V gene, CDR1 is SGHVS and CDR2 is FNYEAQ. Trimming stripped 1 base from V and 2 bases from J, with 14 bases between. In DNA form, the CDR3 reads TGTGCCAGCAGCTTAGTACCCGGGACGGAAAACTATGGCTACACCTTC. Translating it yields CASSLVPGTENYGYTF.

The V gene is TRBV5-5, the J gene TRBJ1-1; 7 bases are shared with TRBD1. Germline loops: CDR1 SGHKS, CDR2 YYEKEE (reference sequence). This CDR3 is built from 14 residues. V shed 4 bases and J 7 bases; nucleotides not matched to a gene: 10. The CDR3 spells CASSRDEGAVEAFF. CDR3 in DNA: TGTGCCAGCAGCCGCGACGAGGGGGCAGTTGAAGCTTTCTTT.

The V and J genes are TRBV6-2 or TRBV6-3 and TRBJ1-3; D unclear. This CDR3 comprises 15 residues. CDR1 is MNHEY, CDR2 SVGEGT, per germline. Trimming cost V 0 bases and J 1 base, with 7 bases left between them. The CDR3, as DNA: TGTGCCAGCAGTTACTCGACCATTTCTGGAAACACCATATATTTT. Translated: CASSYSTISGNTIYF.

CDR3 residues: CASSLFGRGVDPQHF. DNA of the CDR3: TGTGCCAGCAGTTTATTCGGCAGGGGGGTAGATCCCCAGCATTTT. This chain links TRBV27 with TRBJ1-5, with 7 bases matching TRBD1. The V segment lost 1 base and the J segment 10 bases; nucleotides outside the gene matches: 10. The CDR3 totals 15 residues. Looked up from germline, CDR1 is MNHEY and CDR2 is SMNVEV (reference sequence).

Notes on this clonotype: A much larger clone differs from this one at a single base, so this may be a read error. V usage is TRBV10-3 and J usage is TRBJ1-5; D is unresolved. The V gene's germline CDR1 is ENHRY and CDR2 SYGVKD. CDR3 size: 13 residues. V lost 5 bases and J 3 bases, leaving 8 bases between the germline ends. The CDR3 protein is CAISRGPNQPQHF. The CDR3 nucleotides are TGTGCCATCAGTCGAGGGCCCAATCAGCCCCAGCATTTT.

The CDR3 nucleotides are TGTGCCAGCAGTGAGGGGGGGGGGAATACGTTTCAGCCCCAGCATTTT. As protein: CASSEGGGNTFQPQHF. The chain combines TRBV9 with TRBJ1-5, with D tentatively TRBD1 (6 bases). From germline, CDR1 is SGDLS and CDR2 YYNGEE. The CDR3 has 16 residues. V was shortened by 5 bases and J by 6 bases, with 21 bases between the two germline ends.

This clonotype was detected many times. The chain's CDR3 is CASSYPGAVTETQYF. In DNA, the CDR3 is TGTGCCAGCAGCTATCCCGGGGCAGTGACAGAGACCCAGTACTTC. The chain has TRBV7-2 and TRBJ2-5; either TRBD1 or TRBD2 may supply D (5 bases each). Germline V gene lookup returns CDR1 SGHTA and CDR2 FQGNSA. The CDR3 loop spans 15 amino acids. With 4 bases removed from V and 4 bases from J, the gap between germline ends came to 16 bases.